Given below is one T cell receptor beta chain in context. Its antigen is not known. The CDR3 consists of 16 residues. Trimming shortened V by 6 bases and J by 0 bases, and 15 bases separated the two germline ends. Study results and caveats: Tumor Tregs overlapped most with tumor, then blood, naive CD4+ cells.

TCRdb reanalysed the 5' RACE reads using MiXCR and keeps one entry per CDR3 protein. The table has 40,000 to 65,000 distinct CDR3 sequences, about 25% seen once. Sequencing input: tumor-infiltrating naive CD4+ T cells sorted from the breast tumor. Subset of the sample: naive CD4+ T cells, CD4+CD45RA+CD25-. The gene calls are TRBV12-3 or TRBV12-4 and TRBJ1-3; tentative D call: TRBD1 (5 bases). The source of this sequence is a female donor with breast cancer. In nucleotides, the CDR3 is TGTGCCAGCAGCCGGGGCCAGACATACTCTGGAAACACCATATATTTT. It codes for CASSRGQTYSGNTIYF.